This TCR beta chain was retrieved from a study of blood T cell repertoires in COVID-19 (dated by TCRdb to 2018 to 2021). Background on the whole study: Samples covering the acute and convalescent phases of COVID-19 were provided by collaborators in the United States, Italy and Spain. The prospective study material was composed of cDNA or gDNA derived from T cells, B-cell-depleted T cells, or PBMCs. Subjects who had been exposed to COVID-19, were actively infected with it, or had recovered from it provided the deeply sampled blood TCRbeta repertoires that made up the dataset. A freely available public database, intended as a resource for researchers studying the immune response to SARS-CoV-2, is where the repertoires were released. Samples came from the ongoing ImmuneRACE study (first 160 participants) plus 1,254 subjects from 6 global collaborators. Sample metadata almost always included a de-identified subject ID, COVID-19 status, age in years and sex. Where HLA class I and class II types were available, the types were taken from metadata supplied by the sample provider, not from assay-based typing.

Taken from cysteine to phenylalanine, the CDR3 has 12 residues. Only the CDR3 region is kept as DNA, spanning 36 bases read in frame from base 1. Taken from the germline V gene, the CDR1 and CDR2 loops are SGHVS and FQNEAQ. Germline trimming amounts to 5 bases on V and 7 bases on J, with 3 as the count of junction bases outside the gene matches. Study-wide findings and limitations: The amount of clinical and demographic metadata varied by source and participant and was provided uncurated.

With respect to this clone: The clone's antigen remains unknown. No base quality information exists; no much larger clone differs at one position.

Another Seattle source contributed samples from volunteer blood donors who had recovered from COVID-19. The collaborating institutions used their own protocols to collect whole blood in K2EDTA tubes. For TCRbeta analysis, collaborators shipped samples in one of three forms: frozen whole blood, isolated PBMCs, or DNA extracted from either of those sample types. TCRbeta CDR3 regions were amplified from genomic DNA by means of the immunoSEQ Assay, a bias-controlled multiplex PCR. The study's processing was this. Nucleated cell counts per sample were estimated from amplification of reference gene primers within the assay. To quantify the absolute abundance of each unique TCRbeta CDR3 rearrangement, sequence reads were collapsed and filtered. For each sample, productive Simpson clonality was calculated by taking the square root of Simpson's diversity index across productive rearrangements. TCRdb re-hosts the immuneACCESS table, in-frame sequences only. Its copies lack some clones; in the studies checked, an unresolved V gene accounts for under half of them, and the cause for the rest is not known. That table furnishes V, J and clone size, whereas the DNA furnished D and trimming. The sample profile shows 300,000 to 350,000 clones; under 95% of them were found once. Around 3.5% of the sample is held by the ten biggest clonotypes.

This receptor was identified in a woman under 30 who had recovered from COVID-19. The chain is made from TRBV7-8 and TRBJ1-2, with 8 bases in between that match TRBD1. Source material: peripheral blood. The sequenced DNA is TGTGCCAGCAGCCTGGACAGGGTTGGCTACACCTTC. This is translated as CASSLDRVGYTF.